This T cell receptor beta chain was retrieved from a study of CXCR3-negative and CXCR3-positive naive CD8 T cells. Points on this clonotype: Its target is not known.

Findings and caveats of the study: TCR strength was inferred from TRB CDR3 properties, while surface CD5 was comparable between naive subsets. CXCR3-expressing naive cells carried TRB CDR3s more hydrophobic than those of CXCR3-negative naive cells.

The CDR3 covers 18 residues. Germline values: CDR1 MDHEN, CDR2 SYDVKM. Through 5' RACE with UMI labels, the TRB cDNA libraries were prepared. Reprocessing the 5' RACE reads, TCRdb reports a single entry for every CDR3 protein and omits DNA. This sample's clone table lists about 150,000 distinct CDR3 sequences. Source material: naive CXCR3+ CD8+ T cells from blood. Described subset: CD45RO-CCR7+CD27+CD95- naive CD8+ T cells expressing CXCR3 (TNR3+). The sequence was obtained from a human donor in good health. Some clones in this sample may be carry-over from other donors' samples. J is TRBJ2-1 and V is TRBV28; TCRdb picks TRBD1, but there is no DNA to check that call. The CDR3: CASSLWGMRVGQRGEQFF.